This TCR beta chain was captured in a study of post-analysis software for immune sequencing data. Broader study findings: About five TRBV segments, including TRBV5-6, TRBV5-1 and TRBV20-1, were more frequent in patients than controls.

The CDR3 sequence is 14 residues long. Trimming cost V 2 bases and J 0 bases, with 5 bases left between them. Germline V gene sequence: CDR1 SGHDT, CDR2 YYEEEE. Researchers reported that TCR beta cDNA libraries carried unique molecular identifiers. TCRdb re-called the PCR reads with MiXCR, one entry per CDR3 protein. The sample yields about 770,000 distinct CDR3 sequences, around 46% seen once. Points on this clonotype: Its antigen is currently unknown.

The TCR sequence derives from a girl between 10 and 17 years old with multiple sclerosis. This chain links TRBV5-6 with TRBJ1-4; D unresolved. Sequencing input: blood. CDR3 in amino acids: CASSFYATNEKLFF. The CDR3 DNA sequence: TGTGCCAGCAGCTTTTATGCAACTAATGAAAAACTGTTTTTT. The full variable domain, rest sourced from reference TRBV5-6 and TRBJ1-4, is DAGVTQSPTHLIKTRGQQVTLRCSPKSGHDTVSWYQQALGQGPQFIFQYYEEEERQRGNFPDRFSGHQFPNYSSELNVNALLLGDSALYLCASSFYATNEKLFFGSGTQLSVL.